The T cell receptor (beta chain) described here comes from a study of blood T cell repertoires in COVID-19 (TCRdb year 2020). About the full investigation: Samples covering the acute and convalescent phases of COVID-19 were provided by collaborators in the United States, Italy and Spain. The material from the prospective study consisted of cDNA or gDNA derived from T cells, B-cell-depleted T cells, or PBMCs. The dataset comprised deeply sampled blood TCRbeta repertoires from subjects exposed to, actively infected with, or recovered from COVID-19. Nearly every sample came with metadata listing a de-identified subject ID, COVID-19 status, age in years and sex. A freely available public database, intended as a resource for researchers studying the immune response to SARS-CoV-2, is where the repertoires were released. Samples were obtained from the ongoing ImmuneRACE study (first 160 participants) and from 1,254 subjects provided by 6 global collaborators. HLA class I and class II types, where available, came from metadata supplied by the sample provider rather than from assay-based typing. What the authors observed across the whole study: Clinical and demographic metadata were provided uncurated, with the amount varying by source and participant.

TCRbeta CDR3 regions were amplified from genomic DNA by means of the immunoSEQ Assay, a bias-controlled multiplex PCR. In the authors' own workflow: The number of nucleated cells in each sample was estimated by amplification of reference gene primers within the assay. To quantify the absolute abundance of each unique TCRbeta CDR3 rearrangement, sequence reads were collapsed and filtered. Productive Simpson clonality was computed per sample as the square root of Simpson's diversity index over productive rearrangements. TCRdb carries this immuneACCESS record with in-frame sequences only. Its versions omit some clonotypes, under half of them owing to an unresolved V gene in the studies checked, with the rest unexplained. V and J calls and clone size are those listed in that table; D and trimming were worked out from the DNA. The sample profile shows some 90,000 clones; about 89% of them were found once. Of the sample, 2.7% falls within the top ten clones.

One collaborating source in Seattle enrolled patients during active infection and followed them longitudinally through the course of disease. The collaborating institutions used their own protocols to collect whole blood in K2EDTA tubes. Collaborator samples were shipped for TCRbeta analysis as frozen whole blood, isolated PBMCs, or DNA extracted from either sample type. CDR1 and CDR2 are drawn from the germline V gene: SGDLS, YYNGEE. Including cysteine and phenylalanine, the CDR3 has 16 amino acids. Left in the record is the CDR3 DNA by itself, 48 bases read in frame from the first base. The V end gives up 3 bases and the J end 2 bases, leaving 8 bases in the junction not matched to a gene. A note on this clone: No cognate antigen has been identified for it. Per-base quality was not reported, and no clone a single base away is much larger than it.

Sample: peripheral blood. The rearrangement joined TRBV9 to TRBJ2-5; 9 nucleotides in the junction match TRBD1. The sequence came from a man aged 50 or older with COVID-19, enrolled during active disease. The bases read TGTGCCAGCAGCGCCCGACAGGGGGAACCGCAAGAGACCCAGTACTTC. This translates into CASSARQGEPQETQYF.